This T cell receptor beta chain originates from a study of CD8+CD57+ T cells in acquired aplastic anemia. Study overall: CD4+ and CD8+ cells, once sorted, gave DNA averaging approximately 3.4 ug.

Concerning this clonotype itself: Its antigen is unidentified.

Patients included in sequencing had previously demonstrated CD8+CD57+ cell expansion by flow cytometry. Blood came from patients not yet given any therapy. Using genomic DNA as the template, TCR beta VDJ and CDR3 profiling was carried out. TCRdb re-derived calls from the reads in MiXCR, one entry per CDR3 protein. The sample contains around 120,000 distinct CDR3 sequences, less than 50% of which appear only once. This CDR3 comprises 15 residues. The germline V gene encodes CDR1 MNHEY and CDR2 SMNVEV (reference sequence). With 4 bases removed from V and 6 bases from J, the gap between germline ends came to 19 bases. Study-wide results and caveats: Shared by patients and controls, fewer than 30 CD8+ CDR3s were abundant in patients.

The clonotype was recovered from a human donor with aplastic anemia. The sample was sorted CD4+, CD8+, or CD8+CD57+ T cells (not recorded which) from PBMCs. This sequence joins TRBV27 and TRBJ2-7; D might be TRBD1 (6 bases). The CDR3 sequence: CASSSLQGFQGEQYF. In DNA form, the CDR3 reads TGTGCCAGCAGTTCACTTCAGGGGTTTCAGGGCGAGCAGTACTTC.